This is a list of T cell receptor beta chains from one sample in a study of T cell responses to AZD1222 COVID-19 vaccine. Sequencing used immunoSEQ multiplex PCR; TCRdb keeps in-frame clones, though not all of them. Found here are around 90,000 clones, roughly 85% of them singletons; the top ten hold roughly 6.3%. The sample consisted of peripheral blood, taken on day 0 of AZD1222 vaccination. The receptors originated from an adult in good health. The CDR3 runs from the conserved cysteine through the conserved F or W. D genes are given only for firm matches. Clone size appears in some rows only: once, few, many, or a class for an expanded clone.

j_call | clone_size | d_call | v_call | cdr3_nt | cdr3_aa
TRBJ1-1 | once | - | TRBV9 | TGTGCCAGCAGCGTAGTGAATAGGGGCACTGAAGCTTTCTTT | CASSVVNRGTEAFF
TRBJ2-2 | - | - | TRBV30 | TGCGCCTGGGCCATTACAGGTCCGAACACCGGGGAGCTGTTTTTT | CAWAITGPNTGELFF
TRBJ1-2 | - | - | TRBV4-1 | TGCGCCAGCAGCCAAGTGGGGGCAGGACGAAGAAACTATGGCTACACCTTC | CASSQVGAGRRNYGYTF
TRBJ2-2 | - | TRBD1 | TRBV5-4 | TGTGCCAGCAGCTTGCCGGGACAGGGCTTAACCGGGGAGCTGTTTTTT | CASSLPGQGLTGELFF
TRBJ1-1 | - | - | TRBV7-9 | TGTGCCAGCAGCCAATGGTCGTACCAGCCAGCTTTCTTT | CASSQWSYQPAFF
TRBJ2-2 | - | TRBD2 | TRBV7-6 | TGTGCCAGCAGCCTCACTAGCGGAGCCGCGAACACCGGGGAGCTGTTTTTT | CASSLTSGAANTGELFF
TRBJ2-1 | - | TRBD2 | TRBV7-9 | TGTGCCAGCAGCTTCGATAGCGGGGGGGCCGGGTCAGAGTTCTTC | CASSFDSGGAGSEFF
TRBJ1-2 | once | - | TRBV9 | TGTGCCAGCAGCGTAATAGCCTCTTCTCCCAACTATGGCTACACCTTC | CASSVIASSPNYGYTF
TRBJ1-1 | - | TRBD1 | TRBV11-2 | TGTGCCAGCAGCTTACAGGGGGCGAACACTGAAGCTTTCTTT | CASSLQGANTEAFF
TRBJ1-4 | - | TRBD1 | TRBV19 | TGTGCCAGTAGTAGGAACAGGGGGAACGAAAAACTGTTTTTT | CASSRNRGNEKLFF
TRBJ2-4 | - | - | TRBV2 | TGTGCCAGCAGTGAAACGGAGGGCAAAAACATTCAGTACTTC | CASSETEGKNIQYF
TRBJ2-1 | - | - | TRBV7-8 | TGTGCCAGCAGCTTGGGTCCTAGCTCCTACAATGAGCAGTTCTTC | CASSLGPSSYNEQFF
TRBJ2-2 | - | TRBD1 | TRBV5-4 | TGTGCCAGCAGCCCAGAGACAGGGTTGGTCGGGGAGCTGTTTTTT | CASSPETGLVGELFF
TRBJ1-2 | - | - | TRBV7-2 | TGTGCCAGCAGCTCTCACAGGATCGGCAACGGTGGCTACACCTTC | CASSSHRIGNGGYTF
TRBJ1-2 | - | - | TRBV2 | TGTGCCAGGACATCCGTATTTGGCTACACCTTC | CARTSVFGYTF
TRBJ1-1 | - | - | TRBV19 | TGTGCCAGTAGAGCCCCGGACGGATTGAACACTGAAGCTTTCTTT | CASRAPDGLNTEAFF
TRBJ1-3 | few | - | TRBV3-1/TRBV3-2 | TGTGCCAGCAGCCAAGCAGTATCAGGAAACACCATATATTTT | CASSQAVSGNTIYF
TRBJ2-1 | - | - | TRBV11-2 | TGTGCCAGCGGAAGCTCCTACAATGAGCAGTTCTTC | CASGSSYNEQFF
TRBJ2-3 | - | TRBD2 | TRBV11-2 | TGTGCCAGCAGCCCAGTAGCGGGAAATACGCAGTATTTT | CASSPVAGNTQYF
TRBJ2-5 | few | - | TRBV2 | TGTGCCAGCAGTGAAGACGGGGGGCTTTATGGAGAGACCCAGTACTTC | CASSEDGGLYGETQYF
TRBJ2-7 | - | TRBD2 | TRBV7-9 | TGTGCCAGCAGCCCTGGGCGGGGGGGAACTCACGAGCAGTACTTC | CASSPGRGGTHEQYF
TRBJ1-5 | - | - | TRBV6-1 | TGTGCCAGCTCGGCGGGAAGCAATCAGCCCCAGCATTTT | CASSAGSNQPQHF
TRBJ1-1 | - | - | TRBV7-2 | TGTGCCAGCAGCACGGGACGGATGAACACTGAAGCTTTCTTT | CASSTGRMNTEAFF
TRBJ1-1 | - | - | TRBV6-2/TRBV6-3 | TGTGCCAGCAGTTACTTTGGATGGGGCAGCACTGAAGCTTTCTTT | CASSYFGWGSTEAFF
TRBJ1-1 | - | - | TRBV14 | TGTGCCAGCAGCCAAGCGATCCGGGCGATCCACACTGAAGCTTTCTTT | CASSQAIRAIHTEAFF
TRBJ2-7 | - | - | TRBV5-5 | TGTGCCAGCAGCTCAACCCCGGGGCCCTCCTACGAGCAGTACTTC | CASSSTPGPSYEQYF
TRBJ2-3 | - | - | TRBV5-1 | TGCGCCAGCAGCCGCGACGTGACTAGCACAGATACGCAGTATTTT | CASSRDVTSTDTQYF
TRBJ1-4 | - | - | TRBV5-1 | TGCGCCAGCAGCTTGTACGGCGCAACTAATGAAAAACTGTTTTTT | CASSLYGATNEKLFF
TRBJ1-5 | once | - | TRBV2 | TGTGCCAGGGGGGGGCCAGGGAATAGCAATCAGCCCCAGCATTTT | CARGGPGNSNQPQHF
TRBJ2-7 | - | TRBD1 | TRBV4-1 | TGCGCCAGCAGCCAAGGACGGACAGGGAACTACGAGCAGTACTTC | CASSQGRTGNYEQYF
TRBJ2-7 | - | TRBD2 | TRBV7-8 | TGTGCCAGCAGCTTAGTTCGGACGGGAGGGTTTCGCGAGCAGTACTTC | CASSLVRTGGFREQYF
TRBJ2-3 | - | TRBD2 | TRBV7-2 | TGTGCCAGCGAACTAGCGGGAGCGACAGATACGCAGTATTTT | CASELAGATDTQYF
TRBJ2-5 | - | - | TRBV7-2 | TGTGCCAGCAGCTTAGGTCTTTTAGAAGAGACCCAGTACTTC | CASSLGLLEETQYF
TRBJ2-7 | - | TRBD1 | TRBV7-2 | TGTGCCAGCAGCCGGGACAGCTCCTACGAGCAGTACTTC | CASSRDSSYEQYF
TRBJ2-1 | few | - | TRBV5-4 | TGTGCCAGCAGCGAACCAGGAGTTTCCTACAATGAGCAGTTCTTC | CASSEPGVSYNEQFF
TRBJ2-2 | - | TRBD1 | TRBV2 | TGTGCCAGCAGAGAGTCTGGGACAGGGCGCGGGGAGCTGTTTTTT | CASRESGTGRGELFF
TRBJ2-7 | - | - | TRBV7-9 | TGTGCCTGGGGGGCGAGCTCCTACGAGCAGTACTTC | CAWGASSYEQYF
TRBJ1-3 | - | TRBD1 | TRBV5-6 | TGTGCCAGCAGCGTAAAAACAGGGGCCAACTCTGGAAACACCATATATTTT | CASSVKTGANSGNTIYF
TRBJ2-3 | - | - | TRBV9 | TGTGCCAGCAGCGTAGATGAGGGCCGGTCGGATACGCAGTATTTT | CASSVDEGRSDTQYF
TRBJ1-5 | - | TRBD1 | TRBV9 | TGTGCCAGCTCAGACAGGGATAGCAATCAGCCCCAGCATTTT | CASSDRDSNQPQHF
TRBJ2-7 | - | TRBD1 | TRBV19 | TGTGCCAGTAGTCCTCCGGGACAGGGGTCCTACGAGCAGTACTTC | CASSPPGQGSYEQYF
TRBJ1-5 | - | - | TRBV2 | TGTGCCAGCAGTGAGTGGGGTGGCAATCAGCCCCAGCATTTT | CASSEWGGNQPQHF
TRBJ2-7 | - | TRBD1 | TRBV3-1/TRBV3-2 | TGTGCCAGCAGCCTCGGACAGGGCTCCTACGAGCAGTACTTC | CASSLGQGSYEQYF
TRBJ1-1 | - | - | TRBV6-2/TRBV6-3 | TGTGCCAGCAGTTACATGTGGATGGCCGTGAACACTGAAGCTTTCTTT | CASSYMWMAVNTEAFF
TRBJ2-3 | - | TRBD1 | TRBV5-4 | TGTGCCAGCAGCTTGGCGGGGACAGGGGGCCCAGATACGCAGTATTTT | CASSLAGTGGPDTQYF
TRBJ1-4 | - | - | TRBV4-3 | TGCGCCAGCAGCAGAGAGCGGTTCGGGGAAAAACTGTTTTTT | CASSRERFGEKLFF
TRBJ2-1 | - | TRBD1 | TRBV18 | TGTGCCAGCTCACAGTCGGGACAGGGGAGTTACAATGAGCAGTTCTTC | CASSQSGQGSYNEQFF
TRBJ1-5 | - | - | TRBV19 | TGTGCCAGTAGTGCTACAGGTCATAGCAATCAGCCCCAGCATTTT | CASSATGHSNQPQHF
TRBJ1-5 | - | - | TRBV19 | TGTGCCAGTAGGGGTTTGGCCCAGCATTTT | CASRGLAQHF
TRBJ2-7 | - | TRBD1 | TRBV5-6 | TGTGCCAGCAGCGCGACAGGGACCTACGAGCAGTACTTC | CASSATGTYEQYF
TRBJ2-1 | - | - | TRBV19 | TGTGCCAGTAGTATAGGTGCGACGGGTGAGCAGTTCTTC | CASSIGATGEQFF
TRBJ1-2 | - | TRBD1 | TRBV5-4 | TGTGCCAGCAGCCCACAGGGGAACTATGGCTACACCTTC | CASSPQGNYGYTF
TRBJ1-5 | - | - | TRBV11-2 | TGTGCCAGCAGCTTAGACGGCCAGCCCCAGCATTTT | CASSLDGQPQHF
TRBJ2-5 | - | TRBD2 | TRBV7-2 | TGTGCCAGCAGGCCCGGGGGGGGTAGGTTGGAGACCCAGTACTTC | CASRPGGGRLETQYF
TRBJ1-5 | - | - | TRBV18 | TGTGCCAGCTCACCAGACAATAACCAGCCCCAGCATTTT | CASSPDNNQPQHF